Listed below are T cell receptor beta chains from one sample, sequenced in a study of B cell selection in AIRE deficiency. Using immunoSEQ multiplex PCR, the repertoire was profiled, and TCRdb retains in-frame clones only, with some absent. The table lists about 23,000 clones, about 97% of them singletons. The sequenced sample consisted of conventional CD4+ T cells sorted from PBMCs. The receptors originated from a human donor with AIRE deficiency. The CDR3 runs from the conserved cysteine through the conserved F or W. The D gene is left open where the match is weak. Clone size is shown for a subset of rows, as once, few, many or a class of expanded clone.

j_call,d_call,v_call,clone_size,cdr3_nt,cdr3_aa
TRBJ2-1,TRBD1,TRBV7-6,-,TGTGCCAGCAGCAGGGGACAGCTATACAATGAGCAGTTCTTC,CASSRGQLYNEQFF
TRBJ1-2,-,TRBV28,once,TGTGCCAGCAGTTTACTCCAACCAGGGACATATGGCTACACCTTC,CASSLLQPGTYGYTF
TRBJ2-3,-,TRBV28,-,TGTGCCAGCAGTTTATGGGACCTGACAGATACGCAGTATTTT,CASSLWDLTDTQYF
TRBJ1-6,TRBD1,TRBV28,-,TGTGCCAGCACCGAACAGGGGCCGAATTCACCCCTCCACTTT,CASTEQGPNSPLHF
TRBJ2-3,TRBD2,TRBV4-2,-,TGTGCCAGCAGCCCGGCCCCCGGGACTAGCGGCACAGATACGCAGTATTTT,CASSPAPGTSGTDTQYF
TRBJ1-1,-,TRBV6-6,-,TGTGCCAGCAACCAGGGATCTGAAGCTTTCTTT,CASNQGSEAFF
TRBJ1-5,TRBD1,TRBV7-2,-,TGTGCCAGCAGCCCAGGGGGGGCACAGGGATTAGGGCAGCCCCAGCATTTT,CASSPGGAQGLGQPQHF
TRBJ1-1,TRBD1,TRBV7-2,-,TGTGCCAGCAGCACAACAGGGGGTCTTCTGGACACTGAAGCTTTCTTT,CASSTTGGLLDTEAFF
TRBJ2-7,-,TRBV7-9,-,TGTGCCACCAGTGTTCTGGGGCCGTACGAGCAGTACTTC,CATSVLGPYEQYF
TRBJ2-7,-,TRBV28,once,TGTGCCAGCAGTTCGAGCTACGAGCAGTACTTC,CASSSSYEQYF
TRBJ1-2,-,TRBV27,-,TGTGCCAGCAGTTTAAGCCCATGGCAGGGAGATGGCTACACCTTC,CASSLSPWQGDGYTF